The sequence of this T cell receptor beta chain was determined in a study of preoperative IRX-2 immunotherapy in early breast cancer. Using immunoSEQ multiplex PCR, the repertoire was profiled, and TCRdb retains in-frame clones only, with some absent. The sample has roughly 27,000 clones, approximately 84% seen once; the top ten hold 2% to 2.5%. Treatment described: preoperative locoregional IRX-2 cytokine immunotherapy. Preoperative locoregional IRX-2 cytokine immunotherapy was tested in the phase Ib source study. V was trimmed by 5 bases and J by 9 bases, leaving 20 bases between them. CDR1 is LNHDA, CDR2 SQIVND, per germline (reference sequence). The CDR3 has 16 amino acids.

This specimen consisted of lymph node tissue, obtained before IRX-2 immunotherapy. This chain uses TRBV19 with TRBJ1-6, with D tentatively TRBD1 (5 bases). The origin of this receptor is a human donor with breast cancer. CDR3 loop: CASSFLGATGRSPLHF. The CDR3 nucleotides read TGTGCCAGTAGTTTCCTAGGGGCCACAGGACGTTCACCCCTCCACTTT.